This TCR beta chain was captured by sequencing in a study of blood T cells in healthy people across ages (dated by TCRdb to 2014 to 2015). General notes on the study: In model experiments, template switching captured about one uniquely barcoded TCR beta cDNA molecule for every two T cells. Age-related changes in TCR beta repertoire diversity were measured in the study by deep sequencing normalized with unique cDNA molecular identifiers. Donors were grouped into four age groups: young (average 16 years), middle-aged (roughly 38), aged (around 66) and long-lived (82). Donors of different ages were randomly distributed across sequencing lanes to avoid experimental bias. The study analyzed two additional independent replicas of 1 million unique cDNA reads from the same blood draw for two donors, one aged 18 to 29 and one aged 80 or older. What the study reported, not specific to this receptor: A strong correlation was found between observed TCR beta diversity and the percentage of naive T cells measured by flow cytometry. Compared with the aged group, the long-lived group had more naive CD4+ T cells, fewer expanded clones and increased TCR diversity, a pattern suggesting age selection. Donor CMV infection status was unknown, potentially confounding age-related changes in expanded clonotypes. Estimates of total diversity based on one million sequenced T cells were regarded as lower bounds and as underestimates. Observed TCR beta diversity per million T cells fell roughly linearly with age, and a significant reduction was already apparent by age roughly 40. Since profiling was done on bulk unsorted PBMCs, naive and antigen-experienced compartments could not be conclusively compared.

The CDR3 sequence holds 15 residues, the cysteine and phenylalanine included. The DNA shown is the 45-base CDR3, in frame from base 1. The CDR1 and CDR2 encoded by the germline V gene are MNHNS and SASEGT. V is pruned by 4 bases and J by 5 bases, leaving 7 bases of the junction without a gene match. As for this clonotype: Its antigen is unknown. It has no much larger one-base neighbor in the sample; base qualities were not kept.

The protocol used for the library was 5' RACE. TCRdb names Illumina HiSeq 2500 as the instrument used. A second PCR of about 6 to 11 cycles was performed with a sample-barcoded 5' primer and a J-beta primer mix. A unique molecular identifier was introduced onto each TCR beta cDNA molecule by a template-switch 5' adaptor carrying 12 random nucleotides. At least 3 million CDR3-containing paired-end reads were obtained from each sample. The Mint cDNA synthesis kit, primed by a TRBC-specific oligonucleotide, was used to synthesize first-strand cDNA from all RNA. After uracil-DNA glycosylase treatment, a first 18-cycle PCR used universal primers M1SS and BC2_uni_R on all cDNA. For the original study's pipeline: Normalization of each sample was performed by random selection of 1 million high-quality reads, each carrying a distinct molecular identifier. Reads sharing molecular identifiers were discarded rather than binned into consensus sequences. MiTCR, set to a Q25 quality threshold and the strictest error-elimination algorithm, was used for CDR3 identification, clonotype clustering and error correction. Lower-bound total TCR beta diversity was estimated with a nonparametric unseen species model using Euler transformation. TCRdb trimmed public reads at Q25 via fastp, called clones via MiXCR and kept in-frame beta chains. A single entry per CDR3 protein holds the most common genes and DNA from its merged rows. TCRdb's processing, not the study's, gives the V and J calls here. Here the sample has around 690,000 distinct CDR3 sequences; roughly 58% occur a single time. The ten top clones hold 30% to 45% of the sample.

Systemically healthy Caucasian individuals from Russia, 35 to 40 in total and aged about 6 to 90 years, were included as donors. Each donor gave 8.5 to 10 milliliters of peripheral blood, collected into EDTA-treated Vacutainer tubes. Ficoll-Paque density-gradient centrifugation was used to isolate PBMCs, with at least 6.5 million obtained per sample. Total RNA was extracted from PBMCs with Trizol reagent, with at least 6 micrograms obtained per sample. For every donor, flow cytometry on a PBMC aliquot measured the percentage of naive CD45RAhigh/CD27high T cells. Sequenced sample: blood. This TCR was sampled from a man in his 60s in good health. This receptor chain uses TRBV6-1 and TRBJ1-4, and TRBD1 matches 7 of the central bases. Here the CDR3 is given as CASSATGTANEKLFF. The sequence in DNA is TGTGCCAGCAGTGCCACCGGGACAGCGAATGAAAAACTGTTTTTT.